This T cell receptor beta chain was documented in a study of cytomegalovirus exposure and HLA in healthy donors. It was with 60 Vbeta and 13 Jbeta primers that the PCR ran. Authors' data handling: Later analysis identified tens of millions of unique TCR beta chains, approximately 11 million shared. Produced via immunoSEQ multiplex PCR; TCRdb's table is partial and in-frame only. That table supplies the V and J calls and clone size; D and trimming were determined from the DNA. The sample carries 150,000 to 200,000 clones, around 74% recorded once. CDR1 and CDR2 (germline): SGHNT, YYREEE (reference sequence). CDR3 length: 12 residues. Trimming stripped 0 bases from V and 5 bases from J, with 6 bases between.

This sequence was found in a female donor in good health and CMV-seronegative. The chain is built from TRBV5-4 and TRBJ2-7; D remains unclear. The sequencing input was PBMCs. The DNA of the CDR3 is TGTGCCAGCAGCTTGGGAGAGGACGAGCAGTACTTC. This codes for CASSLGEDEQYF.